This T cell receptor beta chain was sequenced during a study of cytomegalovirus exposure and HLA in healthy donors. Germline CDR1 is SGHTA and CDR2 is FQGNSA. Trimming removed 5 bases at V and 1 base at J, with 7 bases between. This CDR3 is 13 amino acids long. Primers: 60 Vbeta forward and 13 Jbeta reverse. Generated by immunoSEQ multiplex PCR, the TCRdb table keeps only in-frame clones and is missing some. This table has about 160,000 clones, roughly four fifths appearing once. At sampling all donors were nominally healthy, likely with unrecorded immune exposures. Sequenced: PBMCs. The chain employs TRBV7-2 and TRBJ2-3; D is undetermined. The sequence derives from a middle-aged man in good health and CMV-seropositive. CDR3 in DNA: TGTGCCAGCAGCCTACTCGGCACAGATACGCAGTATTTT. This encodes CASSLLGTDTQYF. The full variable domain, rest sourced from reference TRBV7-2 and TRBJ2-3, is GAGVSQSPSNKVTEKGKDVELRCDPISGHTALYWYRQSLGQGLEFLIYFQGNSAPDKSGLPSDRFSAERTGGSVSTLTIQRTQQEDSAVYLCASSLLGTDTQYFGPGTRLTVL.